One sample yielded the 11 T cell receptor beta chains listed below, sequenced in a study of T cells in localized non-small cell lung cancer. TCRdb's copy holds only in-frame clones and misses some; the assay was immunoSEQ multiplex PCR. The sample gives 20,000 to 30,000 clones, around 85% of which show up once; about an eighth is in the top ten. The sample in question was peripheral blood, obtained before any cancer treatment. The receptors here all came from a female donor over 55 with stage II squamous cell lung carcinoma.

The chain is built from TRBV5-4 and TRBJ2-3, with 8 positions matching TRBD2. The CDR3 contains 17 residues. Per germline, CDR1 SGHNT and CDR2 YYREEE (reference sequence). J was trimmed by 7 bases and V by 0 bases; bases with no gene match: 13. Written as DNA, the CDR3 is TGTGCCAGCAGCTTGGCCGGGTCGGCGGGGGGCGGGAATACGCAGTATTTT. It specifies CASSLAGSAGGGNTQYF. Supplemented by reference TRBV5-4 and TRBJ2-3, the full variable domain reads ETGVTQSPTHLIKTRGQQVTLRCSSQSGHNTVSWYQQALGQGPQFIFQYYREEENGRGNFPPRFSGLQFPNYSSELNVNALELDDSALYLCASSLAGSAGGGNTQYFGPGTRLTVL.

This clone is categorized as medium-sized. This chain uses TRBV28 with TRBJ1-5; no definite D call. Germline V gene data show CDR1 as MDHEN and CDR2 as SYDVKM. The V gene lost 7 bases and the J gene lost 0 bases, with 13 bases spanning the gap. The CDR3 has 15 residues. The CDR3 here is CASKLGAYSNQPQHF. CDR3 DNA: TGTGCCAGCAAACTCGGAGCTTATAGCAATCAGCCCCAGCATTTT.

V and J are TRBV18 and TRBJ2-5; 10 bases align to TRBD2. Germline V gives CDR1 KGHSH, CDR2 LQKENI. This CDR3 is built from 15 residues. J lost 2 bases, V lost 3 bases, and 3 bases had no gene match. CDR3 nucleotides: TGTGCCAGCTCACCGGCTAGCGGGGGACAAGAGACCCAGTACTTC. Amino acids: CASSPASGGQETQYF.

The chain combines TRBV2 with TRBJ1-5, with 7 bases fitting TRBD1. This CDR3 comprises 15 residues. V shed 6 bases, J shed 2 bases, and the junction held 7 bases outside the gene matches. Looked up from germline, CDR1 is SNHLY and CDR2 is FYNNEI. The CDR3 reads CASSRQGGGNQPQHF. CDR3 nucleotide sequence: TGTGCCAGCAGCCGCCAGGGGGGCGGCAATCAGCCCCAGCATTTT.

This chain links TRBV27 with TRBJ1-1; tentative D call: TRBD1 (5 bases). V was clipped by 2 bases and J by 4 bases, with 17 bases between them. There are 16 residues in the CDR3. The V gene's germline CDR1 is MNHEY and CDR2 SMNVEV (reference sequence). This CDR3 reads CASSLGRGQGSTEAFF. CDR3 DNA sequence: TGTGCCAGCAGTTTAGGGAGGGGCCAGGGCAGCACTGAAGCTTTCTTT.

V usage is TRBV5-1 and J usage is TRBJ2-5; 7 bases match TRBD1. Germline lookup yields CDR1 SGHRS and CDR2 YFSETQ. This CDR3 spans 15 amino acids. J lost 3 bases, V lost 7 bases, and 12 bases had no gene match. Written as DNA, the CDR3 is TGCGCCAGCGGGTCGACAGGGCGGGTAGAAGAGACCCAGTACTTC. Translating it yields CASGSTGRVEETQYF.

In its sample, this clone was seen a few times. The V and J genes are TRBV6-1 and TRBJ1-1; no clear D gene. Germline V gives CDR1 MNHNS, CDR2 SASEGT. The V end lost 3 bases, the J end lost 0 bases, and 20 bases lay between the germline ends. This CDR3 comprises 18 residues. The CDR3 loop is CASSEDGRRVTMNTEAFF. The DNA for the CDR3 is TGTGCCAGCAGTGAGGACGGAAGGAGGGTAACTATGAACACTGAAGCTTTCTTT.

The chain recombines TRBV7-9 with TRBJ1-1; perhaps TRBD1 as D (5 bases). The CDR3 covers 12 residues. Per the germline V gene, CDR1 is SEHNR and CDR2 is FQNEAQ (reference sequence). Trimming pared 9 bases from V and 3 bases from J, leaving 11 bases between. CDR3 DNA sequence: TGTGCCAGGAGAATCAGGGACACTGAAGCTTTCTTT. Protein: CARRIRDTEAFF. Complete variable domain (other parts from reference TRBV7-9 and TRBJ1-1): DTGVSQNPRHKITKRGQNVTFRCDPISEHNRLYWYRQTLGQGPEFLTYFQNEAQLEKSRLLSDRFSAERPKGSFSTLEIQRTEQGDSAMYLCARRIRDTEAFFGQGTRLTVV.

The V gene is TRBV19, the J gene TRBJ1-5; D is undetermined. CDR3 length equals 13 residues. CDR1 is LNHDA and CDR2 is SQIVND in the germline V gene (reference sequence). Deletions cut 5 bases from V and 5 bases from J, with 10 bases between. CDR3 region: CASSEGRDQPQHF. CDR3 DNA: TGTGCCAGTAGTGAGGGAAGGGATCAGCCCCAGCATTTT.

The chain couples TRBV6-5 to TRBJ2-7; D assignment may be TRBD1 or TRBD2 (6 bases each). Germline loops: CDR1 MNHEY, CDR2 SVGAGI. CDR3 size: 13 residues. The germline V and J ends were trimmed by 6 bases and 7 bases, with 16 bases remaining between them. The CDR3 nucleotides are TGTGCCAGCAGATCCTCCGGGGGCGGGGAGCAGTACTTC. This sequence encodes CASRSSGGGEQYF.

CDR3 DNA sequence: TGTGCCAGCTCCCAAGCCGCCGGCTCTGGAAACACCATATATTTT. Protein sequence: CASSQAAGSGNTIYF. The genes are TRBV7-2 and TRBJ1-3; the D is unclear. Germline V gene data show CDR1 as SGHTA and CDR2 as FQGNSA. The CDR3 contains 15 residues. Between the trimmed V and J ends, which lost 8 bases and 0 bases, there was a span of 14 bases.